In its sample, the clone carrying this T cell receptor (beta chain) was seen once. The antigen is not known. The sample comes from a study of a mutant IDH1 vaccine in newly diagnosed glioma. Study at large: Most patients had radiochemotherapy with temozolomide before enrollment; others had one alone. Overall study results and limits: Top peripheral T cell clonotype shifts appeared unrelated to pseudoprogression.

Libraries were prepared by immunoSEQ multiplex PCR; TCRdb keeps only in-frame clonotypes and omits some of them. The sample yields 40,000 or so clones, 65% to 80% seen once. V shed 8 bases, J shed 4 bases, and the junction held 15 bases outside the gene matches. The CDR3 is made up of 17 amino acids. The germline V gene encodes CDR1 SNHLY and CDR2 FYNNEI. Noted time point: week 23, last vaccination. A single vaccine dose contained 300 ug of mutant IDH1 20-mer peptide, and topical imiquimod was used with it. This sample comprised PBMCs, obtained from a glioma patient whose treatment included an IDH1 peptide vaccine. The TCR comes from a man aged 50 to 59 with glioma. The gene calls are TRBV2 and TRBJ2-2, with 8 bases fitting TRBD2. CDR3 protein: CASLRGAGGGGTGELFF. The CDR3 DNA is TGTGCCAGCCTCCGGGGGGCCGGGGGGGGTGGCACCGGGGAGCTGTTTTTT.